This is a list of T cell receptor beta chains from one sample in a study of response to subunit inactivated influenza vaccine. TCRdb re-derived calls from the RT-PCR reads in MiXCR, one entry per CDR3 protein. The sample carries 530,000 or so distinct CDR3 sequences, 11% to 15% recorded once. The input for sequencing was PBMCs from blood, taken roughly 13 days after vaccination. Every receptor here comes from a man aged 50 to 59 who received an inactivated influenza vaccine. Each CDR3 is given without its conserved first and last residue. Part of the rows lack a size; the others show once, few, many or a class for expanded clones.

V gene	J gene	clone size	CDR3 protein
TRBV7-9	TRBJ2-7	few	ATTLDGGSYEQY
TRBV4-2	TRBJ2-2	.	ASSQGPGLAGIEELF
TRBV5-1	TRBJ1-6	few	ASSTGQSSPLH
TRBV20-1	TRBJ2-3	.	SATGTSGTTDTQY
TRBV5-1	TRBJ2-5	few	ASSTNGIQETQY
TRBV20-1	TRBJ2-7	many	SARDLSGSHYEQY
TRBV10-3	TRBJ2-5	few	AISEQPSQETQY
TRBV7-8	TRBJ2-1	once	ASSQRAPGQGNNEQF
TRBV7-8	TRBJ2-7	few	ASSLRVSQYEQY
TRBV6-2/TRBV6-3	TRBJ2-2	.	ASSRKLGTGELF
TRBV5-6	TRBJ1-1	.	ASSYRRTGEYTEAF
TRBV10-2	TRBJ2-3	.	ASSESALAGVTDTQY
TRBV12-3/TRBV12-4	TRBJ2-6	many	ASSLGVGDLSGANVLT
TRBV7-2	TRBJ1-5	few	ASSHYTGDNQPQH
TRBV13	TRBJ2-5	.	ASSLRDSAGRETQY
TRBV11-2	TRBJ2-2	many	ASSLVRGNTGELF
TRBV12-3/TRBV12-4	TRBJ2-1	few	ASSRTAVVIGQF
TRBV11-2	TRBJ2-5	.	ASSLVALIDRAQETQY
TRBV12-3/TRBV12-4	TRBJ1-1	.	ASSSSPADTEAF
TRBV6-5	TRBJ2-7	.	ASSYSNWGNEQY
TRBV12-3/TRBV12-4	TRBJ2-1	.	ASSPRQGYNEQF
TRBV7-2	TRBJ2-7	.	ASSQAGLAGYSYEQY
TRBV11-2	TRBJ2-7	.	ASSLDQGLISEQY
TRBV7-9	TRBJ1-4	.	ASSFETGTNEKLF
TRBV9	TRBJ1-6	.	ASSPPRGSPLH
TRBV5-1	TRBJ1-5	many	ASSETGYNQPQH
TRBV5-5	TRBJ2-5	few	ASSLAQLAGTETQY
TRBV12-3/TRBV12-4	TRBJ2-7	few	ASSLSGTASYEQY
TRBV11-2	TRBJ2-7	few	ASSLVSHTGESSYEQY
TRBV14	TRBJ2-3	.	ASSPKKGLPTLTDTQY
TRBV3-1	TRBJ1-5	many	ASSPTGGGQPQH
TRBV5-1	TRBJ1-1	few	ASSRDSKNTEAF
TRBV14	TRBJ1-5	few	ASSQYSNQPQH
TRBV12-3/TRBV12-4	TRBJ1-4	.	ASSSMVNEKLF
TRBV6-5	TRBJ2-5	many	ASTSGEETQY
TRBV6-2/TRBV6-3	TRBJ1-1	many	ASSPDRGYTEAF
TRBV5-1	TRBJ2-2	.	ASSAGDRHTGELF
TRBV20-1	TRBJ2-7	.	SAPPGTSGSYEQY
TRBV18	TRBJ2-7	many	ASSPGVFYEQY
TRBV7-2	TRBJ2-7	.	ASSLVGNEQY
TRBV12-3/TRBV12-4	TRBJ1-6	.	ASSLGSRTPLH
TRBV6-2/TRBV6-3	TRBJ2-5	.	ASSSPVPRQETQY
TRBV20-1	TRBJ2-2	few	SATPLAGGLANTGELF
TRBV2	TRBJ2-1	.	ASSSDAGVNNEQF
TRBV4-3	TRBJ2-6	few	ASSQEPASGANVLT
TRBV7-3	TRBJ2-3	.	ASSARPPSGDGTDTQY
TRBV6-5	TRBJ2-3	few	ASSYSPTQDTQY
TRBV2	TRBJ2-3	few	ASRRQYRNTQY
TRBV11-2	TRBJ2-5	few	ASSFVIQETQY
TRBV4-2	TRBJ2-2	.	ASSQEHYNTGELF
TRBV7-8	TRBJ1-1	few	ASSPRTGRLNTEAF
TRBV4-3	TRBJ2-1	.	ASSQDGKREQF
TRBV27	TRBJ2-3	.	ASRRPGQGQQY
TRBV2	TRBJ1-6	few	ASNSGVRSPLH
TRBV4-2	TRBJ2-7	few	ASSARTGDTYEQY
TRBV20-1	TRBJ2-6	.	SAQTGTGANVLT
TRBV30	TRBJ2-2	.	AWSRGGRGELF
TRBV6-1	TRBJ2-2	few	ASSENRAGELF
TRBV4-3	TRBJ2-7	.	ASSQGSGDREQY